This TCR beta chain was sequenced during a study of neurological immune-mediated disorders. This clonotype has at least ten counts. V lost 3 bases, J lost 2 bases, and 11 bases lay in between. This CDR3 region has 14 residues. The team produced cDNA through 5'RACE using 10-nucleotide random UMIs. From 15-18 subjects, each sequencing run yielded over 180 million TCR-beta sequences. From the 5' RACE reads, TCRdb called clonotypes with MiXCR, one entry per CDR3 protein. The table has fewer than 50,000 distinct CDR3 sequences, about 15% seen once. The TCR comes from a woman aged 55-75 years with HTLV-1-associated myelopathy (HAM/TSP). The V call is TRBV12-3 or TRBV12-4, the J call TRBJ2-7, with D perhaps TRBD1 or TRBD2 (5 bases each). Sequenced sample: CD4+ T cells from blood. The CDR3 bases are TGTGCCAGCAGTTTGGCTCAGGGAGCCTACGAGCAGTACTTC. It codes for CASSLAQGAYEQYF.